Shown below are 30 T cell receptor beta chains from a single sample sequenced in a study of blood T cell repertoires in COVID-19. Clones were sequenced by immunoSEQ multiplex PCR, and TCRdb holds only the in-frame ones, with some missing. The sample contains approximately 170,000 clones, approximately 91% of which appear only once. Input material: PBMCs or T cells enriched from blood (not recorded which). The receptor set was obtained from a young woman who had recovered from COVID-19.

In DNA, the CDR3 is TGTGCCAGCGGACAGGGAGGGGTTGGGAACACTGAAGCTTTCTTT. It translates to CASGQGGVGNTEAFF. The rearrangement links TRBV28 to TRBJ1-1, with 8 bases identical to TRBD1. The V and J ends lost 8 bases and 1 base, in that order; junction bases with no gene match: 9. CDR1 MDHEN and CDR2 SYDVKM come from the germline V gene. The CDR3 covers 15 residues.

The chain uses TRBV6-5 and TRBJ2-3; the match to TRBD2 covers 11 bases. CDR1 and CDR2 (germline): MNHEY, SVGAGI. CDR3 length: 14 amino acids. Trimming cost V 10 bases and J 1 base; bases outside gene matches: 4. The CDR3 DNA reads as TGTGCCACAGAGACTAGCGGGGGCACAGATACGCAGTATTTT. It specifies CATETSGGTDTQYF.

The CDR3 reads CATSEAGSGGTDTQYF. Here the CDR3 DNA reads TGTGCCACCAGTGAAGCCGGGAGTGGCGGCACAGATACGCAGTATTTT. J is TRBJ2-3 and V is TRBV24-1, with TRBD2 as a possible D gene (6 bases). This CDR3 is built from 16 residues. Germline loops: CDR1 KGHDR, CDR2 SFDVKD. Trimming pared 4 bases from V and 1 base from J, leaving 14 bases between.

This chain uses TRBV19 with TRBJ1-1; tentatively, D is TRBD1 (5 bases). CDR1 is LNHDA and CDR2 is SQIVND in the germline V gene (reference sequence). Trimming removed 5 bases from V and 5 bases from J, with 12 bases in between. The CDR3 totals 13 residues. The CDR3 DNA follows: TGTGCCAGTAGTGGGGGGGGAGGGACTGAAGCTTTCTTT. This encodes CASSGGGGTEAFF. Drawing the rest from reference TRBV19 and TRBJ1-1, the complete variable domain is DGGITQSPKYLFRKEGQNVTLSCEQNLNHDAMYWYRQDPGQGLRLIYYSQIVNDFQKGDIAEGYSVSREKKESFPLTVTSAQKNPTAFYLCASSGGGGTEAFFGQGTRLTVV.

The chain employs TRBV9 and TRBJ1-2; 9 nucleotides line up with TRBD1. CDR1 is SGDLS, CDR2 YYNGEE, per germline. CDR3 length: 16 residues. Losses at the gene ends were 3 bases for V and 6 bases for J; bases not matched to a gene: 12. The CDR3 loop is CASSATGTGFLHGYTF. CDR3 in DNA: TGTGCCAGCAGCGCAACCGGGACAGGGTTTCTGCATGGCTACACCTTC. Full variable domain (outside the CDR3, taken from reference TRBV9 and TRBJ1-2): DSGVTQTPKHLITATGQRVTLRCSPRSGDLSVYWYQQSLDQGLQFLIQYYNGEERAKGNILERFSAQQFPDLHSELNLSSLELGDSALYFCASSATGTGFLHGYTFGSGTRLTVV.

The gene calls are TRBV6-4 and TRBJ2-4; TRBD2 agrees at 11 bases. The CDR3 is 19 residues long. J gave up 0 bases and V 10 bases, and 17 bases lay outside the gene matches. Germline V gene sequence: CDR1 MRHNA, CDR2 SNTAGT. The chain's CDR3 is CAIPPLRGGLAVAKNIQYF. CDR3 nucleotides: TGTGCCATCCCCCCGCTCAGGGGGGGACTAGCGGTAGCCAAAAACATTCAGTACTTC.

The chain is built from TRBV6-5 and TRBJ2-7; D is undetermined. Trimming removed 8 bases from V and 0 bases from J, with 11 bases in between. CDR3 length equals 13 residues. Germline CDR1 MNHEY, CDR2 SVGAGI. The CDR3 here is CASGYSSSYEQYF. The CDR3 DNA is TGTGCCAGCGGGTACAGCTCCTCCTACGAGCAGTACTTC.

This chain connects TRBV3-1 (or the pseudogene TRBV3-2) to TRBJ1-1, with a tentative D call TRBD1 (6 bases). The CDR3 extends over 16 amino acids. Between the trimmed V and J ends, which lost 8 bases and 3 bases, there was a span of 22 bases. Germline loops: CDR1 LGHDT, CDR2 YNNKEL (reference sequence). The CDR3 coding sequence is TGTGCCAGCGGCAAGCGGGGGGGCGCAGGGTACACTGAAGCTTTCTTT. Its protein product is CASGKRGGAGYTEAFF.

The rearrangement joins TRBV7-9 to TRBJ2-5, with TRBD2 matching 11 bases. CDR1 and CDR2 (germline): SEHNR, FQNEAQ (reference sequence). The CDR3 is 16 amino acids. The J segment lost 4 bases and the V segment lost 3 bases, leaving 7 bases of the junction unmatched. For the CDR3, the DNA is TGTGCCAGCAGCTTTGGTCTAGCGGGAGGCGGAGAGACCCAGTACTTC. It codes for CASSFGLAGGGETQYF. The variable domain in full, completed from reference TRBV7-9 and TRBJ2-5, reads DTGVSQNPRHKITKRGQNVTFRCDPISEHNRLYWYRQTLGQGPEFLTYFQNEAQLEKSRLLSDRFSAERPKGSFSTLEIQRTEQGDSAMYLCASSFGLAGGGETQYFGPGTRLLVL.

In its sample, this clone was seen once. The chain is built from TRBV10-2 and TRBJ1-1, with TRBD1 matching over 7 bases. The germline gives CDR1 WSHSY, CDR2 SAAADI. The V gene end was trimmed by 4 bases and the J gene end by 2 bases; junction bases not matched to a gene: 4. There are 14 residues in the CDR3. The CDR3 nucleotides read TGCGCCAGCAGTGTGAGGGGGCTAAACACTGAAGCTTTCTTT. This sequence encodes CASSVRGLNTEAFF.

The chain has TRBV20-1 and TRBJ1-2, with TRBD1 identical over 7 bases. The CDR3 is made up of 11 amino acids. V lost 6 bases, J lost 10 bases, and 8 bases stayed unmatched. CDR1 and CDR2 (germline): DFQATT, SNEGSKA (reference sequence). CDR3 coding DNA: TGCAGTGCCAGGACAGGATCCGACTACACCTTC. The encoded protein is CSARTGSDYTF.

CDR3 in DNA: TGTGCCAGCAGTCCTCAGGTGGGCGAGCAGTACTTC. This sequence encodes CASSPQVGEQYF. This chain uses TRBV6-5 with TRBJ2-7; D is unresolved. Deletions cut 5 bases from V and 6 bases from J, with 11 bases between. The CDR3 has 12 residues. CDR1 and CDR2 from the germline V gene are MNHEY and SVGAGI.

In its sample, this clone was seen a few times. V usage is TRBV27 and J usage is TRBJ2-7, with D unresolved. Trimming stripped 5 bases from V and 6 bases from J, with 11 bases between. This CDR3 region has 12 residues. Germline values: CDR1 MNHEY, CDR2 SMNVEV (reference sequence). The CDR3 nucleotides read TGTGCCAGCAGTCCCCCCCTAGGCGAGCAGTACTTC. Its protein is CASSPPLGEQYF.

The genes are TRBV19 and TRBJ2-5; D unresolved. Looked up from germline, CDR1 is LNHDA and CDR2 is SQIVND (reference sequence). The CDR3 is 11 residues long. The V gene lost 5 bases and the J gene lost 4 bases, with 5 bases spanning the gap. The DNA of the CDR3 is TGTGCCAGTAGTTACGGAGAGACCCAGTACTTC. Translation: CASSYGETQYF.

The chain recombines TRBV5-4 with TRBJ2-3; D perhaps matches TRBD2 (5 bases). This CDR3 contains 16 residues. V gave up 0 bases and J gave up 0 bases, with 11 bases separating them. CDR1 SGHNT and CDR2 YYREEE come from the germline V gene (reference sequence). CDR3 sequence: CASSLGSGKSTDTQYF. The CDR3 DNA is TGTGCCAGCAGCTTGGGAAGCGGAAAAAGCACAGATACGCAGTATTTT.

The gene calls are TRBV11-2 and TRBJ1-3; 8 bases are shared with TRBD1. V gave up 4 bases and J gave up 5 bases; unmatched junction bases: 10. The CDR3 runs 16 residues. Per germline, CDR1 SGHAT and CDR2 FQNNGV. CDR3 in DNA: TGTGCCAGCAGCTCCTTGGACAGGGACGATAGAAACACCATATATTTT. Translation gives CASSSLDRDDRNTIYF.

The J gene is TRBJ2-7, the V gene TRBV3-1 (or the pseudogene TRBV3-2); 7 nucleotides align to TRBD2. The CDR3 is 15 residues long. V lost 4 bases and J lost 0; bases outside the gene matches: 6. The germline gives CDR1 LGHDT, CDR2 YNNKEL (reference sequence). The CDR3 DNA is TGTGCCAGCAGCCCCCCTAGCGGCGTCTCCTACGAGCAGTACTTC. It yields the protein CASSPPSGVSYEQYF.

Written as DNA, the CDR3 is TGCGCCAGCAGCTTGGCCCTGACTAGCGGGAGGAGGAATGAGCAGTTCTTC. Translation gives CASSLALTSGRRNEQFF. This chain joins TRBV5-1 and TRBJ2-1, with 13 bases lining up with TRBD2. With V trimmed by 0 bases and J by 7 bases, 7 bases remained unmatched. Germline loops: CDR1 SGHRS, CDR2 YFSETQ. This CDR3 is 17 amino acids long.

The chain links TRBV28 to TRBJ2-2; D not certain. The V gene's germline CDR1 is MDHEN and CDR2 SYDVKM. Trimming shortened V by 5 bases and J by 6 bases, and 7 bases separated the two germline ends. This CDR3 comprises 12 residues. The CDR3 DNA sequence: TGTGCCAGCAGTCCACAGCCCGGGGAGCTGTTTTTT. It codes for CASSPQPGELFF.

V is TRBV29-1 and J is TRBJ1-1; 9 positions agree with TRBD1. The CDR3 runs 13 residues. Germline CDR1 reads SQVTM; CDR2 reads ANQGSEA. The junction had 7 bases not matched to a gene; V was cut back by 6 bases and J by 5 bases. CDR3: CSVPLTGGTEAFF. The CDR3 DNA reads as TGCAGCGTCCCCTTGACAGGGGGGACTGAAGCTTTCTTT.

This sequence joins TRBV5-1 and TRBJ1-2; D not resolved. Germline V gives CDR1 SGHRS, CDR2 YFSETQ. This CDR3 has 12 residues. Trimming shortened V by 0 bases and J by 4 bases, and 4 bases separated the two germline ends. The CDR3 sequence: CASSLDTYGYTF. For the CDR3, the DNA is TGCGCCAGCAGCTTGGACACCTATGGCTACACCTTC. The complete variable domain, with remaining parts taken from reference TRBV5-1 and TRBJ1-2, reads KAGVTQTPRYLIKTRGQQVTLSCSPISGHRSVSWYQQTPGQGLQFLFEYFSETQRNKGNFPGRFSGRQFSNSRSEMNVSTLELGDSALYLCASSLDTYGYTFGSGTRLTVV.

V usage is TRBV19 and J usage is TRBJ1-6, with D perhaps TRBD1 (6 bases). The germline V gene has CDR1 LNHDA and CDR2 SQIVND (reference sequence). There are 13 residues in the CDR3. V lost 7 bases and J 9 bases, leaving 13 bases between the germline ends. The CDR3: CASTGQGSSPLHF. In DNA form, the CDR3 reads TGTGCCAGTACAGGGCAGGGGAGTTCACCCCTCCACTTT.

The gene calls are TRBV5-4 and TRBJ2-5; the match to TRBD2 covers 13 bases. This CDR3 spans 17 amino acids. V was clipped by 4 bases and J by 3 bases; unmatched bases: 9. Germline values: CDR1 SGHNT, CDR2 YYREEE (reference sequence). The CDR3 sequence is CASSTWTSGSGEETQYF. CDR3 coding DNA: TGTGCCAGCAGCACATGGACTAGCGGGAGCGGGGAAGAGACCCAGTACTTC.

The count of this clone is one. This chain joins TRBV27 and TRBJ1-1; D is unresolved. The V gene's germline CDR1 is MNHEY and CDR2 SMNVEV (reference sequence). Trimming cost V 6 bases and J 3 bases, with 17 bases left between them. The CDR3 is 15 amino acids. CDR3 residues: CASRFTVRRYTEAFF. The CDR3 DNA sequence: TGTGCCAGCAGATTCACGGTACGGAGGTACACTGAAGCTTTCTTT.

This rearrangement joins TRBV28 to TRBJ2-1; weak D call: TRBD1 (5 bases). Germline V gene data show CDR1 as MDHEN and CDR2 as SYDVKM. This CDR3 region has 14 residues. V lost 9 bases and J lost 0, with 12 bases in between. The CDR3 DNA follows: TGTGCCAGTGACAGAAGGAGCTCCTACAATGAGCAGTTCTTC. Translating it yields CASDRRSSYNEQFF.

CDR3 amino acids: CASSSDREGIGYGYTF. Here the CDR3 DNA reads TGTGCCAGCAGCTCGGACAGGGAAGGAATTGGCTATGGCTACACCTTC. The V gene is TRBV28, the J gene TRBJ1-2, with 8 positions matching TRBD1. Germline V lookup: CDR1 MDHEN, CDR2 SYDVKM. Trimming cost V 6 bases and J 4 bases; bases outside gene matches: 13. This CDR3 has 16 amino acids.

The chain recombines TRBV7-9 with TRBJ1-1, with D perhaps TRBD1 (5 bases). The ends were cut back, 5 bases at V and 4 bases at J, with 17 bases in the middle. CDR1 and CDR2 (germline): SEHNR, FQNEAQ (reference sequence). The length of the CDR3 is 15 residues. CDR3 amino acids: CASSPPPGWVTEAFF. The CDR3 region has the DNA TGTGCCAGCAGCCCCCCTCCAGGGTGGGTCACTGAAGCTTTCTTT.

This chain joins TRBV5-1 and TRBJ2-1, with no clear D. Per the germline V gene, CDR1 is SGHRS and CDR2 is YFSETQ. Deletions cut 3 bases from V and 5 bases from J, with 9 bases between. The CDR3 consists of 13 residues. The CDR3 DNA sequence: TGCGCCAGCAGCTCCTATAGAAACAATGAGCAGTTCTTC. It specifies CASSSYRNNEQFF.

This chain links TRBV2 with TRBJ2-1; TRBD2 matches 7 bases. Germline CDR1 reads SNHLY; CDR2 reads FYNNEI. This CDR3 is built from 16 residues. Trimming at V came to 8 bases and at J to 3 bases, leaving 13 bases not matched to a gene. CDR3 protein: CASGDPRETVYNEQFF. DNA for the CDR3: TGTGCCAGCGGCGACCCGCGGGAGACAGTCTACAATGAGCAGTTCTTC.

CDR3 sequence: CASSSGGYTEAFF. The CDR3 nucleotides read TGTGCCAGCAGCTCAGGGGGTTATACTGAAGCTTTCTTT. The V gene is TRBV5-5, the J gene TRBJ1-1; 7 nucleotides agree with TRBD1. CDR1 is SGHKS and CDR2 is YYEKEE in the germline V gene (reference sequence). The CDR3 is 13 residues long. Unmatched junction bases numbered 4, after V lost 3 bases and J lost 5 bases.